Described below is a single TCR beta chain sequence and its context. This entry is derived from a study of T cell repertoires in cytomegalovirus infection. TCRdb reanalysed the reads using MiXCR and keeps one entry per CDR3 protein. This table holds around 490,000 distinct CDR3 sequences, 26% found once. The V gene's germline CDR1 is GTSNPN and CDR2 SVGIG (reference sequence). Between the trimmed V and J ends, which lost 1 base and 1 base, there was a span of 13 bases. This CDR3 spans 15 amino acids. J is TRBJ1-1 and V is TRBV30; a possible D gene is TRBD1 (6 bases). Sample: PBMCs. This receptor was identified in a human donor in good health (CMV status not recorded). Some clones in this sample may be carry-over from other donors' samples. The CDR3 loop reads CAWSGPDRSNTEAFF. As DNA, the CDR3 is TGTGCCTGGAGTGGCCCGGACAGATCGAACACTGAAGCTTTCTTT.